These 25 T cell receptor beta chains were sequenced from one sample in a study of T cell responses to AZD1222 COVID-19 vaccine. This table comes from immunoSEQ multiplex PCR, and its TCRdb copy is limited to in-frame clones, with some not included. Of 200,000 to 250,000 clones in the sample, roughly 94% were seen once. Source: peripheral blood, taken 28 days after the second dose of the MenACWY control vaccine. The receptors originated from an adult who received the MenACWY meningococcal vaccine as a control.

This clone has a single count. J is TRBJ2-2 and V is TRBV14, with D tentatively TRBD1 (7 bases). Germline CDR1 and CDR2: SGHDN and FVKESK. Trimming took 5 bases from V and 5 from J, leaving 12 bases between them. CDR3 length: 14 residues. The CDR3 protein is CASSGQAGTGELFF. CDR3 bases: TGTGCCAGCAGCGGACAGGCGGGGACCGGGGAGCTGTTTTTT.

The DNA of the CDR3 is TGTGCCAGCAGGCGCCCTCGGCACACTGAAGCTTTCTTT. Residues: CASRRPRHTEAFF. The chain couples TRBV2 to TRBJ1-1; D is unclear. V was shortened by 6 bases and J by 3 bases, with 11 bases between the two germline ends. This CDR3 contains 13 residues. The germline gives CDR1 SNHLY, CDR2 FYNNEI.

This chain links TRBV27 with TRBJ2-7, with 11 bases fitting TRBD1. V trimming: 5 bases; J trimming: 6 bases; junction bases outside the gene matches: 6. Germline V gene sequence: CDR1 MNHEY, CDR2 SMNVEV (reference sequence). The CDR3 has 14 amino acids. As DNA, the CDR3 is TGTGCCAGCAGTAGGGGACAGGGGGTAAGCGAGCAGTACTTC. This codes for CASSRGQGVSEQYF.

This sequence joins TRBV5-1 and TRBJ1-5; D perhaps matches TRBD1 (6 bases). Germline V gene lookup returns CDR1 SGHRS and CDR2 YFSETQ. The V end was cut by 4 bases, the J end by 0 bases, with 11 bases between. The CDR3 extends over 15 amino acids. CDR3 protein: CASSPTGSSNQPQHF. Here the CDR3 DNA reads TGCGCCAGCAGCCCAACAGGGTCTAGCAATCAGCCCCAGCATTTT.

This chain connects TRBV7-2 to TRBJ1-5; TRBD1 agrees at 7 bases. J was trimmed by 4 bases and V by 5 bases; bases with no gene match: 8. Germline CDR1 reads SGHTA; CDR2 reads FQGNSA. CDR3 length: 15 residues. The CDR3 here is CASSVTTGLNQPQHF. CDR3 DNA sequence: TGTGCCAGCAGCGTCACGACAGGGTTGAATCAGCCCCAGCATTTT.

V usage is TRBV7-2 and J usage is TRBJ2-3, with D perhaps given as TRBD1 or TRBD2 (5 bases each). The germline gives CDR1 SGHTA, CDR2 FQGNSA. Trimming cost V 5 bases and J 0 bases, with 12 bases left between them. The CDR3 is 15 amino acids. CDR3 loop: CASSQGGFSTDTQYF. For the CDR3, the DNA is TGTGCCAGCAGCCAGGGCGGGTTTAGCACAGATACGCAGTATTTT.

This sequence joins TRBV7-2 and TRBJ2-6; the D gene is possibly TRBD1 (7 bases). V lost 5 bases and J lost 0, with 20 bases in between. Germline V CDR1 and CDR2: SGHTA, FQGNSA. This CDR3 is 19 amino acids long. This CDR3 reads CASSPQGGSSPSGANVLTF. As DNA, the CDR3 is TGTGCCAGCAGCCCCCAGGGGGGATCATCGCCCTCTGGGGCCAACGTCCTGACTTTC.

The J gene is TRBJ1-2, the V gene TRBV18; TRBD1 aligns across 7 bases. The CDR3 is 16 residues long. Trimming took 4 bases from V and 0 from J; bases not matched to a gene: 8. Looked up from germline, CDR1 is KGHSH and CDR2 is LQKENI. The CDR3 coding sequence is TGTGCCAGCTCACGACGGGGGACAGACGCTAACTATGGCTACACCTTC. Its translation is CASSRRGTDANYGYTF.

J is TRBJ1-5 and V is TRBV28; D gene ambiguous. This CDR3 spans 16 amino acids. Germline lookup yields CDR1 MDHEN and CDR2 SYDVKM. Trimming removed 2 bases at V and 0 bases at J, with 11 bases between. The CDR3 region has the DNA TGTGCCAGCAGTTTAGTACCCAGCAATAGCAATCAGCCCCAGCATTTT. Translating it yields CASSLVPSNSNQPQHF.

The rearrangement links TRBV9 to TRBJ2-5; 13 positions match TRBD2. CDR3 length: 18 residues. The germline V gene has CDR1 SGDLS and CDR2 YYNGEE. V gave up 3 bases and J gave up 5 bases; unmatched junction bases: 13. CDR3 amino acids: CASSARPGLAGERETQYF. DNA of the CDR3: TGTGCCAGCAGCGCCCGACCTGGACTAGCGGGGGAAAGGGAGACCCAGTACTTC.

This chain connects TRBV10-3 to TRBJ1-2; weak D call: TRBD1 (6 bases). Per germline, CDR1 ENHRY and CDR2 SYGVKD. The CDR3 is made up of 15 amino acids. Trimming cost V 4 bases and J 6 bases, with 18 bases left between them. The CDR3: CAISGEQGGKDGYTF. CDR3 bases: TGTGCCATCAGTGGCGAACAGGGAGGGAAGGATGGCTACACCTTC.

This clone was recorded once. In nucleotides, the CDR3 is TGTGCCAGCAGCACACCCCGGGACAGGGGATCCGAGCAGTACTTC. This sequence encodes CASSTPRDRGSEQYF. The chain uses TRBV7-2 and TRBJ2-7; TRBD1 aligns across 10 bases. The germline V gene has CDR1 SGHTA and CDR2 FQGNSA. Trimming removed 5 bases from V and 6 bases from J; junction bases left unmatched: 10. This CDR3 spans 15 amino acids.

The chain uses TRBV24-1 and TRBJ2-1; 12 nucleotides line up with TRBD2. There are 16 residues in the CDR3. Per germline, CDR1 KGHDR and CDR2 SFDVKD. V dropped 4 bases and J dropped 4; count of bases not matched to a gene: 4. The CDR3 coding sequence is TGTGCCACCAGTGACAGGACTAGCGGGGAATACAATGAGCAGTTCTTC. This encodes CATSDRTSGEYNEQFF.

V gene TRBV4-1 combines with J gene TRBJ2-5, with 10 bases lining up with TRBD2. Germline V CDR1 and CDR2: MGHRA, YSYEKL. V was clipped by 0 bases and J by 5 bases; unmatched bases: 3. The CDR3 has 15 amino acids. The CDR3 DNA is TGCGCCAGCAGCCAAGAGTTTAGCGGGAGGGAGACCCAGTACTTC. This encodes CASSQEFSGRETQYF.

This clone has just one count. V usage is TRBV3-1 (or the pseudogene TRBV3-2) and J usage is TRBJ1-2; D call uncertain. In germline, CDR1 is LGHDT, CDR2 YNNKEL (reference sequence). V was cut by 0 bases and J by 1 base, with 6 bases left in between. This CDR3 is built from 14 residues. Here the CDR3 reads CASSQDTFNYGYTF. Written as DNA, the CDR3 is TGTGCCAGCAGCCAAGATACGTTTAACTATGGCTACACCTTC.

This chain joins TRBV6-5 and TRBJ1-2, with 10 bases matching TRBD1. CDR3 length: 15 amino acids. V dropped 0 bases and J dropped 6; count of bases not matched to a gene: 4. CDR1 and CDR2 (germline): MNHEY, SVGAGI. The CDR3 sequence is CASSYSWTGGNGYTF. Here the CDR3 DNA reads TGTGCCAGCAGTTACTCGTGGACAGGGGGGAATGGCTACACCTTC.

The CDR3 DNA reads as TGTGCCAGCACCTCAGTGGGGGGCCGTAGCAATCAGCCCCAGCATTTT. Its protein is CASTSVGGRSNQPQHF. V is TRBV7-9 and J is TRBJ1-5; TRBD1 might be the D (6 bases). V lost 7 bases and J 0 bases, leaving 16 bases between the germline ends. The CDR3 has 16 residues. Germline CDR1 reads SEHNR; CDR2 reads FQNEAQ (reference sequence).

This chain joins TRBV7-9 and TRBJ2-1; no firm D call. The germline gives CDR1 SEHNR, CDR2 FQNEAQ (reference sequence). The CDR3 totals 12 residues. Trimming took 7 bases from V and 6 from J, leaving 10 bases between them. CDR3 nucleotides: TGTGCCAGCACCGCCCGTTCCAATGAGCAGTTCTTC. Translating it yields CASTARSNEQFF. Full variable domain (remainder filled in from reference TRBV7-9 and TRBJ2-1): DTGVSQNPRHKITKRGQNVTFRCDPISEHNRLYWYRQTLGQGPEFLTYFQNEAQLEKSRLLSDRFSAERPKGSFSTLEIQRTEQGDSAMYLCASTARSNEQFFGPGTRLTVL.

The chain links TRBV19 to TRBJ2-1; 9 bases agree with TRBD1. The CDR3 loop spans 15 amino acids. CDR1 LNHDA and CDR2 SQIVND come from the germline V gene (reference sequence). V was clipped by 0 bases and J by 5 bases; unmatched bases: 2. CDR3: CASSIDGQGNNEQFF. In nucleotides, the CDR3 is TGTGCCAGTAGTATAGATGGACAGGGGAACAATGAGCAGTTCTTC. Full variable domain (missing parts from reference TRBV19 and TRBJ2-1): DGGITQSPKYLFRKEGQNVTLSCEQNLNHDAMYWYRQDPGQGLRLIYYSQIVNDFQKGDIAEGYSVSREKKESFPLTVTSAQKNPTAFYLCASSIDGQGNNEQFFGPGTRLTVL.

This rearrangement joins TRBV11-2 to TRBJ2-5; perhaps TRBD2 as D (6 bases). Trimming took 5 bases from V and 5 from J, leaving 15 bases between them. CDR1 and CDR2 from the germline V gene are SGHAT and FQNNGV. This CDR3 contains 14 residues. The CDR3 sequence is CASSPPGLRETQYF. The CDR3 nucleotides are TGTGCCAGCAGCCCACCGGGACTCCGTGAGACCCAGTACTTC.

The rearrangement uses TRBV12-5 and TRBJ2-7; 8 positions agree with TRBD2. This CDR3 has 15 residues. Germline V lookup: CDR1 LGHNT, CDR2 FRNRAP. V trimming: 0 bases; J trimming: 2 bases; junction bases outside the gene matches: 3. The CDR3 loop is CASGLVSGSPYEQYF. The CDR3 nucleotides are TGTGCTAGTGGTTTGGTGAGCGGGAGTCCCTACGAGCAGTACTTC.

This chain links TRBV5-1 with TRBJ2-7; D possibly matches TRBD1 or TRBD2 (5 bases each). The CDR3 extends over 15 amino acids. Trimming stripped 0 bases from V and 8 bases from J, with 18 bases between. Per the germline V gene, CDR1 is SGHRS and CDR2 is YFSETQ. In DNA, the CDR3 is TGCGCCAGCAGCTTGGCCGGGACCGAGCCTAGCAAGCAGTACTTC. It encodes CASSLAGTEPSKQYF.

V usage is TRBV7-9 and J usage is TRBJ1-2; 10 positions agree with TRBD1. This CDR3 is 16 amino acids long. Germline V gene lookup returns CDR1 SEHNR and CDR2 FQNEAQ (reference sequence). Losses at the gene ends were 4 bases for V and 1 base for J; bases not matched to a gene: 6. In DNA form, the CDR3 reads TGTGCCAGCAGCTCGGGGACAGGGGTTCGTAACTATGGCTACACCTTC. Amino acid sequence: CASSSGTGVRNYGYTF.

The rearrangement links TRBV7-9 to TRBJ1-2; the D is unclear. The CDR3 totals 14 residues. V lost 2 bases to trimming and J lost 3 bases, with 10 bases between them. CDR1 is SEHNR and CDR2 is FQNEAQ in the germline V gene (reference sequence). In DNA, the CDR3 is TGTGCCAGCAGCTTACGGGAAAGCGACTATGGCTACACCTTC. This codes for CASSLRESDYGYTF. The full variable domain, rest sourced from reference TRBV7-9 and TRBJ1-2, is DTGVSQNPRHKITKRGQNVTFRCDPISEHNRLYWYRQTLGQGPEFLTYFQNEAQLEKSRLLSDRFSAERPKGSFSTLEIQRTEQGDSAMYLCASSLRESDYGYTFGSGTRLTVV.

The chain couples TRBV6-6 to TRBJ2-7; D remains unclear. The CDR3 has 14 residues. The V end lost 0 bases, the J end lost 1 base, and 7 bases lay between the germline ends. Germline lookup yields CDR1 MNHNY and CDR2 SVGAGI (reference sequence). The CDR3 loop is CASSYSTDSYEQYF. The CDR3 DNA reads as TGTGCCAGCAGTTACTCGACTGATTCCTACGAGCAGTACTTC.